This entry lists 27 T cell receptor beta chains sequenced from one sample in a study of blood T cell repertoires in COVID-19. The protocol was immunoSEQ multiplex PCR, while the TCRdb copy is restricted to in-frame clones and leaves out a portion. The table lists a few hundred thousand clones, approximately 80% of them singletons, with 10% in the top ten. Sequenced: peripheral blood. The receptors here all came from a woman older than 75 with acute or convalescent COVID-19.

The chain carries TRBV3-1 (or the pseudogene TRBV3-2) and TRBJ1-5; 7 bases match TRBD1. Germline assignment: CDR1 LGHDT and CDR2 YNNKEL (reference sequence). The trim removed 4 bases at V and 2 bases at J, leaving 5 bases unmatched. The CDR3 has 15 residues. In DNA form, the CDR3 reads TGTGCCAGCAGCCTACAAGGACAGGGCAATCAGCCCCAGCATTTT. Amino acids: CASSLQGQGNQPQHF.

The chain has TRBV30 and TRBJ1-6, with D hard to call. The CDR3 is made up of 15 amino acids. V was pared by 2 bases and J by 3 bases, with 11 bases between. Germline V CDR1 and CDR2: GTSNPN, SVGIG (reference sequence). The CDR3 region is CAWSPILSYNSPLHF. In DNA form, the CDR3 reads TGTGCCTGGAGTCCTATATTAAGCTATAATTCACCCCTCCACTTT.

The chain links TRBV28 to TRBJ1-4; D is undetermined. This CDR3 region has 17 residues. Looked up from germline, CDR1 is MDHEN and CDR2 is SYDVKM. V lost 1 base and J lost 7, with 19 bases in between. The CDR3 DNA is TGTGCCAGCAGTTTATTTTCGTCGGGTTTGGGTCGTGAAAAACTGTTTTTT. It encodes CASSLFSSGLGREKLFF. Combining the CDR3 with reference TRBV28 and TRBJ1-4 gives the whole variable domain DVKVTQSSRYLVKRTGEKVFLECVQDMDHENMFWYRQDPGLGLRLIYFSYDVKMKEKGDIPEGYSVSREKKERFSLILESASTNQTSMYLCASSLFSSGLGREKLFFGSGTQLSVL.

The V and J genes are TRBV9 and TRBJ2-7; 8 bases align to TRBD2. Germline V gives CDR1 SGDLS, CDR2 YYNGEE. Germline trimming cut 4 bases from V and 4 bases from J; bases unmatched to any gene: 7. This CDR3 comprises 14 residues. This CDR3 reads CASSLTSGGYEQYF. The CDR3 DNA sequence: TGTGCCAGCAGCCTAACTAGCGGTGGATACGAGCAGTACTTC.

The J gene is TRBJ2-1, the V gene TRBV5-3, with 15 bases matching TRBD2. TRBV5-3 is sorted into the ORF group, with uncertain function. Losses at the gene ends were 3 bases for V and 11 bases for J; bases not matched to a gene: 18. The CDR3 is 19 residues long. CDR3 region: CARSSDLPFGTSGRSKQFF. The CDR3 nucleotides read TGTGCCAGAAGCTCTGACCTCCCTTTCGGGACTAGCGGGAGGTCTAAGCAGTTCTTC.

The sample holds one count of this clone. The rearrangement joins TRBV21-1 to TRBJ2-7; the table's D call of TRBD1 was not tested on the DNA. TRBV21-1 corresponds to a pseudogene. The CDR3 is made up of 17 amino acids. The CDR3 region has the DNA TGTGCCAGCAGCAAGCCGAACAGGGGGCGTCCCCCCTACGAGCAGTACTTC. It yields the protein CASSKPNRGRPPYEQYF.

V and J are TRBV6-2 or TRBV6-3 and TRBJ1-6, with D tentatively TRBD1 (5 bases). CDR1 MNHEY and CDR2 SVGEGT come from the germline V gene. The CDR3 consists of 15 residues. Trimming stripped 3 bases from V and 5 bases from J, with 11 bases between. The CDR3 DNA follows: TGTGCCAGCAGTTATCGACACAGGAATAATTCACCCCTCCACTTT. Translated, it gives CASSYRHRNNSPLHF.

The gene calls are TRBV6-5 and TRBJ1-4; D uncertain. CDR1 and CDR2 from the germline V gene are MNHEY and SVGAGI. V was clipped by 2 bases and J by 3 bases, with 7 bases between them. The CDR3 runs 14 residues. Here the CDR3 reads CASSYGRANEKLFF. The CDR3 bases are TGTGCCAGCAGTTACGGGAGAGCTAATGAAAAACTGTTTTTT.

This clone was observed a handful of times. The chain is built from TRBV19 and TRBJ1-2; 9 bases are shared with TRBD1. The CDR3 runs to 15 residues. CDR1 and CDR2 from the germline V gene are LNHDA and SQIVND (reference sequence). Trimming cost V 7 bases and J 1 base; bases outside gene matches: 7. The CDR3 region is CASKPTGGGNYGYTF. The CDR3 region has the DNA TGTGCCAGTAAACCGACAGGGGGTGGTAACTATGGCTACACCTTC.

The chain is built from TRBV5-5 and TRBJ1-2, with 7 bases that match TRBD1. Unmatched junction bases numbered 3, after V lost 0 bases and J lost 4 bases. CDR3 length: 14 amino acids. Germline lookup yields CDR1 SGHKS and CDR2 YYEKEE (reference sequence). This CDR3 is CASSLGGQFYGYTF. DNA of the CDR3: TGTGCCAGCAGCTTGGGGGGACAGTTCTATGGCTACACCTTC.

The chain combines TRBV30 with TRBJ1-2; TRBD1 matches at 7 bases. The CDR3 contains 12 residues. Germline values: CDR1 GTSNPN, CDR2 SVGIG (reference sequence). J gave up 8 bases and V 2 bases, and 5 bases lay outside the gene matches. The CDR3 here is CAWSPTGYGYTF. CDR3 bases: TGTGCCTGGAGTCCGACAGGGTACGGCTACACCTTC.

The V call is TRBV7-9, the J call TRBJ1-2; 7 nucleotides align to TRBD1. The CDR3 runs to 13 residues. CDR1 is SEHNR, CDR2 FQNEAQ, per germline (reference sequence). The ends lost 2 bases at V and 4 bases at J; junction bases unmatched: 1. The CDR3 DNA is TGTGCCAGCAGCTTACAGGGGGTCTATGGCTACACCTTC. Translating it yields CASSLQGVYGYTF.

This chain joins TRBV27 and TRBJ1-5; 10 positions agree with TRBD1. CDR1 and CDR2 (germline): MNHEY, SMNVEV (reference sequence). Trimming at V came to 8 bases and at J to 5 bases, leaving 0 bases not matched to a gene. The CDR3 sequence is 12 residues long. The DNA of the CDR3 is TGTGCCAGCGGGACAGGGGATCAGCCCCAGCATTTT. Residues: CASGTGDQPQHF.

The genes are TRBV5-1 and TRBJ1-1; possible D gene TRBD1, 5 bases. Germline-derived CDR1 and CDR2 are SGHRS and YFSETQ. The CDR3 spans 14 residues. V gave up 4 bases and J gave up 5 bases, with 15 bases separating them. CDR3 nucleotides: TGCGCCAGCAGCACCAGGGTGGGAGGGACTGAAGCTTTCTTT. Translated, it gives CASSTRVGGTEAFF.

The chain joins TRBV30 to TRBJ2-7; D is possibly TRBD2 (5 bases). From germline, CDR1 is GTSNPN and CDR2 SVGIG (reference sequence). CDR3 size: 11 residues. V dropped 2 bases and J dropped 4 bases, with 6 bases sitting between them. In nucleotides, the CDR3 is TGTGCCTGGAGTCGAGGGTACGAGCAGTACTTC. This gives the protein CAWSRGYEQYF.

The genes are TRBV10-3 and TRBJ2-7; 10 nucleotides agree with TRBD2. CDR1 ENHRY and CDR2 SYGVKD come from the germline V gene. V lost 0 bases and J lost 6; bases outside the gene matches: 5. The CDR3 loop spans 15 amino acids. In DNA, the CDR3 is TGTGCCATCAGTGAGTCCAGCGGGGGGGCCGCCGAGCAGTACTTC. Translated: CAISESSGGAAEQYF.

A remark on this clone: Additional DNA sequences in this sample encode the identical CDR3. V is TRBV18 and J is TRBJ2-1; TRBD1 agrees at 9 bases. V dropped 2 bases and J dropped 6; count of bases not matched to a gene: 2. The CDR3 has 14 amino acids. From germline, CDR1 is KGHSH and CDR2 LQKENI. The CDR3 region is CASSPGQGFNEQFF. CDR3 DNA: TGTGCCAGCTCACCAGGACAGGGGTTCAATGAGCAGTTCTTC.

For the CDR3, the DNA is TGCGCCACGGCGGCCCAGGGGTCCACTGAAGCTTTCTTT. Protein product: CATAAQGSTEAFF. The chain links TRBV10-1 to TRBJ1-1; D is possibly TRBD1 (6 bases). Germline V gene lookup returns CDR1 WNHNN and CDR2 SYGVQD (reference sequence). This CDR3 region has 13 residues. The ends were cut back, 10 bases at V and 4 bases at J, with 16 bases in the middle.

The genes are TRBV5-4 and TRBJ1-2; 7 nucleotides align to TRBD1. The CDR3 is 14 residues long. V lost 1 base and J lost 2; bases outside the gene matches: 2. Germline values: CDR1 SGHNT, CDR2 YYREEE (reference sequence). The CDR3 region is CASSLTGVNYGYTF. The CDR3 DNA reads as TGTGCCAGCAGCTTGACAGGGGTAAACTATGGCTACACCTTC.

The chain uses TRBV29-1 and TRBJ2-3; no firm D call. Trimming took 3 bases from V and 0 from J, leaving 10 bases between them. Germline-derived CDR1 and CDR2 are SQVTM and ANQGSEA. This CDR3 has 14 amino acids. The CDR3 DNA follows: TGCAGCGTTGAGCACAGCCTCAGCACAGATACGCAGTATTTT. This codes for CSVEHSLSTDTQYF.

The chain couples TRBV30 to TRBJ1-2, with D unresolved. The V gene's germline CDR1 is GTSNPN and CDR2 SVGIG (reference sequence). The CDR3 is 12 amino acids. The ends were cut back, 1 base at V and 2 bases at J, with 5 bases in the middle. The CDR3 protein is CAWSGGNYGYTF. The CDR3 DNA is TGTGCCTGGAGTGGCGGAAACTATGGCTACACCTTC. The full variable domain, completed using reference TRBV30 and TRBJ1-2, is SQTIHQWPATLVQPVGSPLSLECTVEGTSNPNLYWYRQAAGRGLQLLFYSVGIGQISSEVPQNLSASRPQDRQFILSSKKLLLSDSGFYLCAWSGGNYGYTFGSGTRLTVV.

The chain employs TRBV6-5 and TRBJ1-1; D not certain. Per germline, CDR1 MNHEY and CDR2 SVGAGI. The CDR3 has 13 residues. V was cut by 5 bases and J by 3 bases, with 10 bases left in between. The CDR3 protein is CASSLTQYTEAFF. In DNA form, the CDR3 reads TGTGCCAGCAGTCTAACACAGTACACTGAAGCTTTCTTT.

This clone was counted a few times. The chain combines TRBV9 with TRBJ2-5; D uncertain. Germline V gives CDR1 SGDLS, CDR2 YYNGEE. V was cut by 0 bases and J by 5 bases, with 8 bases left in between. The CDR3 runs to 13 residues. The chain's CDR3 is CASSVEEWETQYF. The CDR3 nucleotides read TGTGCCAGCAGCGTAGAGGAGTGGGAGACCCAGTACTTC.

V usage is TRBV19 and J usage is TRBJ1-5, with 7 nucleotides matching TRBD1. The CDR3 sequence is 16 residues long. The junction had 13 bases not matched to a gene; V was cut back by 4 bases and J by 7 bases. From germline, CDR1 is LNHDA and CDR2 SQIVND (reference sequence). The CDR3, as DNA: TGTGCCAGTAGTACCCAAGAGACAGGGCAGGGGCAGCCCCAGCATTTT. Its protein is CASSTQETGQGQPQHF.

The genes are TRBV4-2 and TRBJ2-1; TRBD2 matches at 10 bases. This CDR3 is built from 17 residues. The V gene end was trimmed by 4 bases and the J gene end by 0 bases; junction bases not matched to a gene: 6. Per germline, CDR1 LGHNA and CDR2 YNFKEQ. Here the CDR3 reads CASSRVASGSSYNEQFF. CDR3 nucleotides: TGTGCCAGCAGCCGGGTCGCTAGCGGGAGCTCCTACAATGAGCAGTTCTTC.

The genes are TRBV5-1 and TRBJ1-4; the D is unclear. Germline lookup yields CDR1 SGHRS and CDR2 YFSETQ. The CDR3 spans 16 residues. Trimming stripped 4 bases from V and 2 bases from J, with 15 bases between. The chain's CDR3 is CASSPGTVATNEKLFF. CDR3 nucleotide sequence: TGCGCCAGCAGCCCCGGTACTGTTGCGACTAATGAAAAACTGTTTTTT.

J is TRBJ1-3 and V is TRBV28, with D uncertain. From germline, CDR1 is MDHEN and CDR2 SYDVKM. Trimming shortened V by 8 bases and J by 0 bases, and 20 bases separated the two germline ends. The CDR3 loop spans 17 amino acids. CDR3 coding DNA: TGTGCCAGCTGGAGGGATCGGGGTCCGATCTCTGGAAACACCATATATTTT. Amino acid sequence: CASWRDRGPISGNTIYF.